This TCR beta chain appears in the sequencing data of a study of molecular identifiers for immune sequencing clone quantification. Whole-study results and caveats: A shared barcode on identical TCR molecules could lead to underestimated sizes for highly expanded clones.

The CDR3 loop spans 15 amino acids. Germline-derived CDR1 and CDR2 are SGHRS and YFSETQ. V was clipped by 9 bases and J by 1 base; unmatched bases: 10. Sorted inputs of about 19,000 to 1,100,000 cells, with 10%, 30% or 50% RNA, yielded naive CD8 libraries. The CD8+CD4-CCR7+CD45RA+ phenotype defined the sorted naive CD8 T cells. This clonotype was counted at least ten times. Antigen unknown. In preparing bulk TCR libraries, previously described methods and listed TCR primers were used. In TCRdb, the PCR reads were re-called with MiXCR into one record per CDR3 protein. The table records under 350,000 distinct CDR3 sequences, roughly a quarter of them present only once.

The sequenced material came from naive CD8+ T cells from blood, with Jurkat cell RNA spiked in. Documented subset: FACS-sorted CD8+CD4-CCR7+CD45RA+ naive T cells. The clonotype comes from a human donor in good health. Some libraries in this study had Jurkat cell RNA spiked in. The chain joins TRBV5-1 to TRBJ2-5; TRBD2 matches 9 bases. This chain's CDR3 is CATTLLAGSQETQYF. The CDR3 DNA reads TGCGCCACCACCCTTCTAGCGGGGAGCCAAGAGACCCAGTACTTC.